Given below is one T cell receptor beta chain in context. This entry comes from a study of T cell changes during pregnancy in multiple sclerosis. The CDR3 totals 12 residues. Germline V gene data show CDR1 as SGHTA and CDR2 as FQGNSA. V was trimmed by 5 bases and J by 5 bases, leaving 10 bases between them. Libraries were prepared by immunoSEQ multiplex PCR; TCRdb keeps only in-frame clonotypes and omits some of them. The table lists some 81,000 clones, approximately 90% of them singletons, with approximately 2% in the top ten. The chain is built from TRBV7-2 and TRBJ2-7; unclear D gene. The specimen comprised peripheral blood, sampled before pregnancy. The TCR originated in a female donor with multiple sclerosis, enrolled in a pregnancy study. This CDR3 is CASSRQQDEQYF. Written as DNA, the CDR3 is TGTGCCAGCAGCCGCCAGCAGGACGAGCAGTACTTC.